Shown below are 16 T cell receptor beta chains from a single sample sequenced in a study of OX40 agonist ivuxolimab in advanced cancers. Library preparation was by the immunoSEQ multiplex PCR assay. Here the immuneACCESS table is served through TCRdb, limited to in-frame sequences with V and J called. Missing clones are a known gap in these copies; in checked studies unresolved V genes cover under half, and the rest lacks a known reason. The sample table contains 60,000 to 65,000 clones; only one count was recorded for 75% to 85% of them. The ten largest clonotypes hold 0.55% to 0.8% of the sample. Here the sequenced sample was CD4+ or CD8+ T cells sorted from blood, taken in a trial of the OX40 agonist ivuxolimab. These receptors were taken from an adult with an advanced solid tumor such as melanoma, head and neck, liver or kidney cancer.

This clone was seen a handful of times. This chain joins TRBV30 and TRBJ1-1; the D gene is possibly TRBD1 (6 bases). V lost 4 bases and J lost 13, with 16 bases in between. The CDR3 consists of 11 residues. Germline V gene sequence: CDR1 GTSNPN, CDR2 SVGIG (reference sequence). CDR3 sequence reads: CAWTRGGNGFF. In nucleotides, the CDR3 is TGTGCCTGGACCCGTGGGGGCAATGGTTTCTTT.

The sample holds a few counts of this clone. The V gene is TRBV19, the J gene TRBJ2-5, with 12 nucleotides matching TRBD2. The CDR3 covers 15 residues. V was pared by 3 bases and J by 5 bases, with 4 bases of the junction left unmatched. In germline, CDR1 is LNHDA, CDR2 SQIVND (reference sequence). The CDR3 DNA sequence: TGTGCCAGTAGTATCTCTAGCGGGAGGGGTGAGACCCAGTACTTC. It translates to CASSISSGRGETQYF.

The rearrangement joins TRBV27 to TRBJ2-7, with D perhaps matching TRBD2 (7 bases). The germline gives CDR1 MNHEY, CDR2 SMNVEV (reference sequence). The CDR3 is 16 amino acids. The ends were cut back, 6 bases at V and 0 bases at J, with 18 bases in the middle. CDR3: CASSPVGRGHSYEQYF. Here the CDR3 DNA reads TGTGCCAGCAGCCCCGTTGGGCGGGGGCACTCCTACGAGCAGTACTTC.

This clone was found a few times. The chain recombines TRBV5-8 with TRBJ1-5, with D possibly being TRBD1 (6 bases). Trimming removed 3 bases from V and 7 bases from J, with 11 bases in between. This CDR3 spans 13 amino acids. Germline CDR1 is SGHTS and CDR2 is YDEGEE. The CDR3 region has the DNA TGTGCCAGCAGCTCAACGCAGGGGCAGCCCCAGCATTTT. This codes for CASSSTQGQPQHF.

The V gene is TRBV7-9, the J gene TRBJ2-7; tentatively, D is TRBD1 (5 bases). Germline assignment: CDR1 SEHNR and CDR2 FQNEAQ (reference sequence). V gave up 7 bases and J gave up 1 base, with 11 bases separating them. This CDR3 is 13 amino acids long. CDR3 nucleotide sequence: TGTGCCAGCACCCCCGCAGGGTCCTACGAGCAGTACTTC. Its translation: CASTPAGSYEQYF.

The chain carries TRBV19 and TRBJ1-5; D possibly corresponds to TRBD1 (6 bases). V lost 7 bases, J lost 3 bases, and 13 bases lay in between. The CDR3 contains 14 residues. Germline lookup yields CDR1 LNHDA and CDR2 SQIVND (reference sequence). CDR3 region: CASTRTDNNQPQHF. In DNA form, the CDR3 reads TGTGCCAGTACCCGGACAGACAACAATCAGCCCCAGCATTTT.

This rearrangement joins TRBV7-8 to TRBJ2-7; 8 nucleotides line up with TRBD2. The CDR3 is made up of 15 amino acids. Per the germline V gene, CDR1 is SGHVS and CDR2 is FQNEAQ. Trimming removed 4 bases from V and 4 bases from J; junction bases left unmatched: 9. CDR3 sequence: CASSSPFSGTYEQYF. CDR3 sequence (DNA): TGTGCCAGCAGCTCCCCATTTAGCGGGACTTACGAGCAGTACTTC.

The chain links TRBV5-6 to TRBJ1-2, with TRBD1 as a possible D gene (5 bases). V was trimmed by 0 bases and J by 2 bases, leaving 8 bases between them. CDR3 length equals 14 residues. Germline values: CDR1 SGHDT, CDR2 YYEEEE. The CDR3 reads CASSLAGTNYGYTF. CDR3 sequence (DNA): TGTGCCAGCAGCTTGGCCGGGACCAACTATGGCTACACCTTC.

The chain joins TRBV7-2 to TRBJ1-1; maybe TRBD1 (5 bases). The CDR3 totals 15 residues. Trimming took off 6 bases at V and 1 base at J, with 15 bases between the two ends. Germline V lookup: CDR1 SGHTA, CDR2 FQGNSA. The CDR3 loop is CASRPARGWNTEAFF. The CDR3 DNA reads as TGTGCCAGCAGACCAGCGAGGGGCTGGAACACTGAAGCTTTCTTT.

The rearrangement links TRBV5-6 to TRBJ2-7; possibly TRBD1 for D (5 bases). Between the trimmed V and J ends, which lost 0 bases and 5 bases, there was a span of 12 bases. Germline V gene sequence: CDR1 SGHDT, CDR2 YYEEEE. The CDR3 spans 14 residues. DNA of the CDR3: TGTGCCAGCAGCTTGGACAGGTGGTGGCACGAGCAGTACTTC. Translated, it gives CASSLDRWWHEQYF. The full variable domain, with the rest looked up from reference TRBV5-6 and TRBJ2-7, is DAGVTQSPTHLIKTRGQQVTLRCSPKSGHDTVSWYQQALGQGPQFIFQYYEEEERQRGNFPDRFSGHQFPNYSSELNVNALLLGDSALYLCASSLDRWWHEQYFGPGTRLTVT.

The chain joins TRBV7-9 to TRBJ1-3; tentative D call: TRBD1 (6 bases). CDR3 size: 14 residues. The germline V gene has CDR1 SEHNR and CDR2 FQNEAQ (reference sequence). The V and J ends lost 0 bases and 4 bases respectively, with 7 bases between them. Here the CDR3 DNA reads TGTGCCAGCAGCTTAGCGGGGGGCGGAAACACCATATATTTT. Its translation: CASSLAGGGNTIYF.

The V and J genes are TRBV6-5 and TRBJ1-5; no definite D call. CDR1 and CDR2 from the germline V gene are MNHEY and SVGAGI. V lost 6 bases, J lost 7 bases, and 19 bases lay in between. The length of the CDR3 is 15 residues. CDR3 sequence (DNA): TGTGCCAGCAGCCCCAGCGGGGTAGGTTGGCAGCCCCAGCATTTT. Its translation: CASSPSGVGWQPQHF.

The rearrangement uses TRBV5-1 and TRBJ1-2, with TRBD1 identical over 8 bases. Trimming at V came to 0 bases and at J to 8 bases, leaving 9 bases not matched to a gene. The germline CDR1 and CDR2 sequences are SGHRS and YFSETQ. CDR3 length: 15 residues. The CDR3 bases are TGCGCCAGCAGCTTGGCCCCAACAGGGGGAGGGGGCTACACCTTC. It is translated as CASSLAPTGGGGYTF.

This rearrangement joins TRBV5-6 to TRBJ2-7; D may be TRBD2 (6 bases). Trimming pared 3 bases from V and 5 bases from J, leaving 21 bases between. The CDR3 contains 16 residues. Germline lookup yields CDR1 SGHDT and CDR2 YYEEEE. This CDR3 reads CASSWGLGGGSHEQYF. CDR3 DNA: TGTGCCAGCAGCTGGGGCCTTGGGGGAGGTAGTCACGAGCAGTACTTC.

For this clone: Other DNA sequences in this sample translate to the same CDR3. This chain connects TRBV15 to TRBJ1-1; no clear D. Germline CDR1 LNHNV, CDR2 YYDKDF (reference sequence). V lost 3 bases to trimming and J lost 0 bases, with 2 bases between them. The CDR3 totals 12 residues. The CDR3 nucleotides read TGTGCCACCAGCAGGGTGAACACTGAAGCTTTCTTT. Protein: CATSRVNTEAFF.

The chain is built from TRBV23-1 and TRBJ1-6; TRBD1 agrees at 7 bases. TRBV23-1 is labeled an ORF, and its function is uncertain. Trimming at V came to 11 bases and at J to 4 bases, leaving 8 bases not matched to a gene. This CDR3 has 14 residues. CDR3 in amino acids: CAAWTGPYNSPLHF. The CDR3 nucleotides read TGCGCCGCATGGACAGGACCGTATAATTCACCCCTCCACTTT.